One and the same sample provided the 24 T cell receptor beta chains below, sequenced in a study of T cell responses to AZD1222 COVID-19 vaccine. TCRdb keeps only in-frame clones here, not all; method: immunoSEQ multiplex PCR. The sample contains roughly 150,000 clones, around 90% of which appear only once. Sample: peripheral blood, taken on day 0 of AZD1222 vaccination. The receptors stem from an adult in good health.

The CDR3 loop is CASSSRDGNSPLHF. The CDR3 bases are TGTGCCAGCAGCTCCCGGGACGGAAATTCACCCCTCCACTTT. The chain links TRBV25-1 to TRBJ1-6, with TRBD1 as a possible D gene (5 bases). V was clipped by 6 bases and J by 7 bases, with 13 bases between them. CDR3 length: 14 residues. Germline-derived CDR1 and CDR2 are MGHDK and SYGVNS.

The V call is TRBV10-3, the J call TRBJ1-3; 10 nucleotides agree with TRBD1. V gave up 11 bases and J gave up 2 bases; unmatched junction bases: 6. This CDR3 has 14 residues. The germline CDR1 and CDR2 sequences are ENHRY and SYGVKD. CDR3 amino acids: CASEGTGAGNTIYF. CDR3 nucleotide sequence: TGTGCCTCCGAAGGGACAGGGGCTGGAAACACCATATATTTT.

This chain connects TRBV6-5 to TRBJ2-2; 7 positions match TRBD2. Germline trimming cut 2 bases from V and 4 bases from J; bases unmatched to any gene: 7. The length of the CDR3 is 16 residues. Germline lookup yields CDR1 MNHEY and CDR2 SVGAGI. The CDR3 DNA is TGTGCCAGCAGTTACACGGGACTATTCTTCACCGGGGAGCTGTTTTTT. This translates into CASSYTGLFFTGELFF.

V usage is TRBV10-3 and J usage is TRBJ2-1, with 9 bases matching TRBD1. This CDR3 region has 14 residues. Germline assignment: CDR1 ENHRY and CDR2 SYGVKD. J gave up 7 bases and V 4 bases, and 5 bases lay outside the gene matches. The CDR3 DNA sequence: TGTGCCATCAGTGGAGGGACAGGGAATAATGAGCAGTTCTTC. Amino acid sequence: CAISGGTGNNEQFF.

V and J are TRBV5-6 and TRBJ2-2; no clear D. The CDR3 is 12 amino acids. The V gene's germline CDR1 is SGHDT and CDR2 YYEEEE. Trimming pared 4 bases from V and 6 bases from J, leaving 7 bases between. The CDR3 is CASSHLPGELFF. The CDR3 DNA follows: TGTGCCAGCAGCCACCTTCCCGGGGAGCTGTTTTTT.

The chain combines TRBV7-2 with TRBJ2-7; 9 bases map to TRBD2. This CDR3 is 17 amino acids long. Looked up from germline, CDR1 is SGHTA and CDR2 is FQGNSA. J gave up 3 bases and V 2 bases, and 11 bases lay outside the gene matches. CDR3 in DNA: TGTGCCAGCAGCTTAAACCCGCTAGCGGGGCTGGACTACGAGCAGTACTTC. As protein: CASSLNPLAGLDYEQYF.

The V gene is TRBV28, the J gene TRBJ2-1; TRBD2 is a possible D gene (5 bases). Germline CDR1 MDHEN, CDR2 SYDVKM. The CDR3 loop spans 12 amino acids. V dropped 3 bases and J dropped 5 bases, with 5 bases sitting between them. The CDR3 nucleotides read TGTGCCAGCAGTTTGGGAGACAATGAGCAGTTCTTC. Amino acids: CASSLGDNEQFF. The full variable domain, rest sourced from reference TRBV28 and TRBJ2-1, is DVKVTQSSRYLVKRTGEKVFLECVQDMDHENMFWYRQDPGLGLRLIYFSYDVKMKEKGDIPEGYSVSREKKERFSLILESASTNQTSMYLCASSLGDNEQFFGPGTRLTVL.

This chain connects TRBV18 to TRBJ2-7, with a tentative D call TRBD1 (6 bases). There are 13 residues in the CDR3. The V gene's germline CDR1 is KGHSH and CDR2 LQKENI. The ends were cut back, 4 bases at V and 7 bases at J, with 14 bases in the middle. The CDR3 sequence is CASSQSLDREQYF. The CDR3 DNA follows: TGTGCCAGCTCACAATCATTGGACAGAGAGCAGTACTTC.

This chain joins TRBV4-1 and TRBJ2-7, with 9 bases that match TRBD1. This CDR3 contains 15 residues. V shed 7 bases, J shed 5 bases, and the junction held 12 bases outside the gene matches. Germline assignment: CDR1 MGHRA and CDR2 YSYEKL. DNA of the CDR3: TGCGCCAGCACCCCTAACCCGGGACAGGGAGACGAGCAGTACTTC. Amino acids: CASTPNPGQGDEQYF.

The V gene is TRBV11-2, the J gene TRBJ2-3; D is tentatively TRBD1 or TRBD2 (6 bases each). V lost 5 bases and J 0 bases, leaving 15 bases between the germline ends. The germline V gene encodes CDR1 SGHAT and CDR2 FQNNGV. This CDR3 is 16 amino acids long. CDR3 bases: TGTGCCAGCAGCAGCCGGGGGCTCTCTAGCACAGATACGCAGTATTTT. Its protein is CASSSRGLSSTDTQYF.

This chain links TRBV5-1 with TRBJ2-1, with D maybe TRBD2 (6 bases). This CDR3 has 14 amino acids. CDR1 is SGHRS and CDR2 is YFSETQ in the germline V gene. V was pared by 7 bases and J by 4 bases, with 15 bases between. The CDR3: CASWRGSGYNEQFF. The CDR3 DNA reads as TGCGCCAGCTGGAGGGGCAGCGGGTACAATGAGCAGTTCTTC.

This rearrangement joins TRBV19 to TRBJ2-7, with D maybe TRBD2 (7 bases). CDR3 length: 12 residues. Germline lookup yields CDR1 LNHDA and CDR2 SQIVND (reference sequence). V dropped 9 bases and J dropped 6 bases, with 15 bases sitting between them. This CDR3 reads CASGRGAGEQYF. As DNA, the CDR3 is TGTGCCAGCGGTCGGGGGGCTGGCGAGCAGTACTTC.

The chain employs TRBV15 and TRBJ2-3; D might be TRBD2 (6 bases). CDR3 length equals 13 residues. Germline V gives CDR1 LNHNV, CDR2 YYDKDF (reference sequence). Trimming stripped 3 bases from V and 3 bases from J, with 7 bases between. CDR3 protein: CATSREGTDTQYF. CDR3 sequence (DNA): TGTGCCACCAGCAGGGAGGGGACAGATACGCAGTATTTT.

CDR3 sequence (DNA): TGTGCCAGCAGCACGACTAGCGGGACTTTAGATACGCAGTATTTT. This gives the protein CASSTTSGTLDTQYF. The chain is built from TRBV14 and TRBJ2-3; 11 bases match TRBD2. The CDR3 has 15 residues. Germline V CDR1 and CDR2: SGHDN, FVKESK. Trimming at V came to 5 bases and at J to 5 bases, leaving 6 bases not matched to a gene. Filled out from reference TRBV14 and TRBJ2-3, the complete variable domain reads EAGVTQFPSHSVIEKGQTVTLRCDPISGHDNLYWYRRVMGKEIKFLLHFVKESKQDESGMPNNRFLAERTGGTYSTLKVQPAELEDSGVYFCASSTTSGTLDTQYFGPGTRLTVL.

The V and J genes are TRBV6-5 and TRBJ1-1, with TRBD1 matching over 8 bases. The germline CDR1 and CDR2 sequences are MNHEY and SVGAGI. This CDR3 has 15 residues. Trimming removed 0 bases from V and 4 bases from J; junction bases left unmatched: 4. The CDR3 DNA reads TGTGCCAGCAGTTACTCCGCAGGGGGCGGCACTGAAGCTTTCTTT. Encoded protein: CASSYSAGGGTEAFF.

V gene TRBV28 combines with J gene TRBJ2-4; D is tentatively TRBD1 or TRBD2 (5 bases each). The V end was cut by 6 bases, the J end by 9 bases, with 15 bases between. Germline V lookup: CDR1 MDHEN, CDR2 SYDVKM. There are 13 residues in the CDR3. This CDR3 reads CASSTGTAVIQYF. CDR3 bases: TGTGCCAGCAGCACCGGGACGGCCGTCATTCAGTACTTC.

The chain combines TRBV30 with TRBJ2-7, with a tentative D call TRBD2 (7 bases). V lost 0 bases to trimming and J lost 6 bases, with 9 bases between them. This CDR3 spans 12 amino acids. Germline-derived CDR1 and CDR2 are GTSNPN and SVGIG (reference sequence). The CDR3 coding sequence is TGTGCCTGGAGTGTCGGGGGGCTCGAGCAGTACTTC. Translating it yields CAWSVGGLEQYF.

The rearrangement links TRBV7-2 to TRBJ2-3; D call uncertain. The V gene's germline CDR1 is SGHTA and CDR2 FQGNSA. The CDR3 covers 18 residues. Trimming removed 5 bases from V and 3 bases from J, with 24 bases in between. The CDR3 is CASSPLSIVASFTDTQYF. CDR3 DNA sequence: TGTGCCAGCAGCCCATTATCCATCGTGGCTAGTTTTACAGATACGCAGTATTTT. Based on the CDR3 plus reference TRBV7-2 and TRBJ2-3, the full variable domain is GAGVSQSPSNKVTEKGKDVELRCDPISGHTALYWYRQSLGQGLEFLIYFQGNSAPDKSGLPSDRFSAERTGGSVSTLTIQRTQQEDSAVYLCASSPLSIVASFTDTQYFGPGTRLTVL.

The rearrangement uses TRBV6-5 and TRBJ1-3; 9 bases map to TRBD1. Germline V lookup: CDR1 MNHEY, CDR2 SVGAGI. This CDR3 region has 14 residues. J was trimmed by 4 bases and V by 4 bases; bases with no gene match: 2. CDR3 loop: CASSSGTGGNTIYF. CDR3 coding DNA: TGTGCCAGCAGTTCCGGGACAGGGGGAAACACCATATATTTT.

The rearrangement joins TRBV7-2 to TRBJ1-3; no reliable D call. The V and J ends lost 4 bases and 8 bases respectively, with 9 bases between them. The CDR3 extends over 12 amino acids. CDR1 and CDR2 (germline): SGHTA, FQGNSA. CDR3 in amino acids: CASSSRGDTIYF. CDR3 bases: TGTGCCAGCAGCTCTCGGGGTGACACCATATATTTT. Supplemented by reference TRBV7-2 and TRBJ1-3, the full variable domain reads GAGVSQSPSNKVTEKGKDVELRCDPISGHTALYWYRQSLGQGLEFLIYFQGNSAPDKSGLPSDRFSAERTGGSVSTLTIQRTQQEDSAVYLCASSSRGDTIYFGEGSWLTVV.

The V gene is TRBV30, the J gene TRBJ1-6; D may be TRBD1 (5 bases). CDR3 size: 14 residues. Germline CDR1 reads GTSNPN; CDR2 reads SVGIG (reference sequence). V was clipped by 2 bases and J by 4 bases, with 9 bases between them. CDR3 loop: CAWSKPGYNSPLHF. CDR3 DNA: TGTGCCTGGAGTAAACCAGGGTATAATTCACCCCTCCACTTT.

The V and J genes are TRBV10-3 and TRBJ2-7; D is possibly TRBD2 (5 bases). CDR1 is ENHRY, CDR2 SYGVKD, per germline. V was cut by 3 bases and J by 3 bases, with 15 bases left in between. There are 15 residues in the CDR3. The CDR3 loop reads CAISDPPEASYEQYF. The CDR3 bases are TGTGCCATCAGTGATCCTCCGGAGGCCAGCTACGAGCAGTACTTC.

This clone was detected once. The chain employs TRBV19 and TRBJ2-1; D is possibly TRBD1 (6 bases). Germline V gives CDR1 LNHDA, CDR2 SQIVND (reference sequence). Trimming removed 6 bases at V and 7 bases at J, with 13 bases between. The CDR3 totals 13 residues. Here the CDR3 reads CASRILGGNEQFF. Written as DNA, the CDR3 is TGTGCCAGTAGGATACTAGGGGGTAATGAGCAGTTCTTC.

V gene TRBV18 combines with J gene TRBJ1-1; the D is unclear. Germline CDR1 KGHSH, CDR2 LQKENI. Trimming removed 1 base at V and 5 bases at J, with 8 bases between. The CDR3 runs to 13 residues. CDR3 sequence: CASSPQGATEAFF. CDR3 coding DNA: TGTGCCAGCTCACCACAGGGCGCTACTGAAGCTTTCTTT.